These T cell receptor beta chains were read from a single sample in a study of lymphopenia after photon versus proton radiotherapy. Method: immunoSEQ multiplex PCR; TCRdb's copy keeps in-frame clones and lacks some. The sample consists of some 70,000 clones, more than 75% of them appearing once. This sample comprised peripheral blood, obtained from a patient treated with proton-based radiotherapy. Receptor source: a man older than 75 with esophageal cancer. The CDR3 runs from the conserved cysteine through the conserved F or W. The D gene is left open where the match is weak.

TRBV10-3 | NA | CAISKGETQYF
TRBV15 | NA | CATSRDLIVNGYEQYF
TRBV6-1 | NA | CASSALQGYSNQPQHF
TRBV5-1 | NA | CASSYWGREDTQYF
TRBV5-5 | TRBD1 | CASSFGTGWYYGYTF
TRBV5-1 | NA | CASSRLGDSNQPQHF
TRBV18 | TRBD2 | CASSPVDILAGGRNEQFF
TRBV4-3 | NA | CASSQDEQGNFGANVLTF
TRBV18 | NA | CASSPSVRHEQFF
TRBV19 | NA | CASSIVWGGGADTQYF
TRBV19 | TRBD2 | CASTSGTSGRATRELFF
TRBV6-5 | NA | CASRVVVRQPQHF
TRBV15 | NA | CATSRSRAGGYQAFF
TRBV7-3 | NA | CASSPWEGAEAFF
TRBV4-3 | NA | CASSQPLGGAKNIQYF
TRBV11-3 | TRBD2 | CASSPGGLAGGPYNEQFF
TRBV7-9 | NA | CASSLRGNTGELFF
TRBV7-9 | NA | CASSPQWAGYAFF
TRBV5-1 | NA | CASSLGPSGPGAGAQYF
TRBV5-1 | NA | CASVQDQNTEAFF
TRBV30 | NA | CAWSAGGRDSLGELFF
TRBV18 | NA | CASSPGGLLLYQETQYF
TRBV7-8 | NA | CASSLQGGRDNEQFF
TRBV7-9 | TRBD1 | CASSPRRDRSTDTQYF
TRBV6-6 | NA | CASSSTGKVGYTF
TRBV11-2 | TRBD1 | CASSKDPTGVGQPQHF
TRBV9 | NA | CASSVEVLGGVYEQYF
TRBV19 | NA | CASSIDREWTEAFF
TRBV6-1 | NA | CASSEVRRWGSGGELFF
TRBV11-2 | NA | CASSLGQGLRETQYF
TRBV11-3 | NA | CASSSGAGTDTQYF
TRBV6-5 | NA | CASSYPGHPRMAFF
TRBV5-4 | NA | CASTLGGTENTEAFF
TRBV7-2 | NA | CASSLQGRGTDTQYF
TRBV18 | TRBD1 | CASSPRGAGQGNHEQYF
TRBV5-1 | TRBD1 | CASRAQTGSKVNEQFF
TRBV6-6 | TRBD1 | CASSLDREAFF
TRBV5-1 | TRBD1 | CASSTGPGGSYGYTF
TRBV14 | NA | CASSQGRGYTEAFF
TRBV18 | NA | CASSPPGGANTGELFF
TRBV7-2 | TRBD1 | CASSFRGGGYTF
TRBV6-5 | TRBD2 | CASSSSSGRGTGELFF